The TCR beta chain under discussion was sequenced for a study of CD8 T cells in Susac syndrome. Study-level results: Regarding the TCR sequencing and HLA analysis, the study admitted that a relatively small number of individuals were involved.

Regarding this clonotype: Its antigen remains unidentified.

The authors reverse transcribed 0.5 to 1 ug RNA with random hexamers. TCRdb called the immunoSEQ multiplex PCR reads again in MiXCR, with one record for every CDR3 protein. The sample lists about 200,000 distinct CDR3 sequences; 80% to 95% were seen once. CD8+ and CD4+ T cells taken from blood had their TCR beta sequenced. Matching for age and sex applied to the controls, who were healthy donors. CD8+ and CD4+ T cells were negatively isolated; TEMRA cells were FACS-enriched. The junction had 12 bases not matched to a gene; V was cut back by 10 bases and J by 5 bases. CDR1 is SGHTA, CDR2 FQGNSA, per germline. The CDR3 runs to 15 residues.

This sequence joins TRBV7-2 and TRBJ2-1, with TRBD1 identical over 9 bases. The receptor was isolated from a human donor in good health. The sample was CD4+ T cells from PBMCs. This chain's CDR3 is CATDPGTGWDNEQFF. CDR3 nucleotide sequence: TGTGCCACCGATCCGGGGACAGGGTGGGACAATGAGCAGTTCTTC.